The source of this T cell receptor beta chain is a study of T cell responses to AZD1222 COVID-19 vaccine. The study's findings and limits: Mostly white British, mostly female donors; authors suggested clonal diversity may be underestimated. Reports indicate that nearly half of spike-specific TCRs are directed at unmutated variant regions. After the peak T cell response, and only then, were repertoires sampled.

Combined were second doses at about 4 or about 12 weeks. A word on this clone: The antigen is unknown.

Repertoires were generated with immunoSEQ multiplex PCR, while TCRdb's copy carries only in-frame clones and drops some. The table lists fewer than 130,000 clones, about nine tenths of them singletons, with almost 2.5% in the top ten. Germline values: CDR1 LNHDA, CDR2 SQIVND (reference sequence). With 6 bases removed from V and 5 bases from J, the gap between germline ends came to 13 bases. The CDR3 length is 13 residues. The chain joins TRBV19 to TRBJ2-5; D is perhaps TRBD2 (5 bases). The sequencing here drew on peripheral blood, taken 28 days after the second AZD1222 dose. The clonotype was recovered from an adult who received the AZD1222 COVID-19 vaccine. The CDR3 sequence is CASRMTRGETQYF. The DNA for the CDR3 is TGTGCCAGTAGGATGACAAGAGGGGAGACCCAGTACTTC.